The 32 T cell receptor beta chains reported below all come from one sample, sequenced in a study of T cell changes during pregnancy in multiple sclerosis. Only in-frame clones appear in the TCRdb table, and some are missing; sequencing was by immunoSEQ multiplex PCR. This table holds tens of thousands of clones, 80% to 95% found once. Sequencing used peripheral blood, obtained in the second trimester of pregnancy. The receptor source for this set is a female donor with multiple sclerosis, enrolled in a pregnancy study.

The CDR3 sequence: CASSSSGSASVEQYF. CDR3 in DNA: TGTGCCAGCAGCTCCAGCGGGAGCGCATCAGTCGAGCAGTACTTC. The V gene is TRBV7-9, the J gene TRBJ2-7; 8 bases align to TRBD2. The length of the CDR3 is 15 residues. CDR1 SEHNR and CDR2 FQNEAQ come from the germline V gene (reference sequence). The J segment lost 6 bases and the V segment lost 4 bases, leaving 11 bases of the junction unmatched.

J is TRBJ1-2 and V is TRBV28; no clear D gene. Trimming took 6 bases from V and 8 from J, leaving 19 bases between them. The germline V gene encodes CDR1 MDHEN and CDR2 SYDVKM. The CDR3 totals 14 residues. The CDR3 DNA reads TGTGCCAGCAGCCAGGCGGTCACAGCGGCCGGCTACACCTTC. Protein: CASSQAVTAAGYTF.

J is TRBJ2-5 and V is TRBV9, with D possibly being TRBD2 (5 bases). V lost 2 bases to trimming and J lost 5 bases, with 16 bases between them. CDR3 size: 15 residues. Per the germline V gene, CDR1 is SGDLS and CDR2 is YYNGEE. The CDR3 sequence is CASSVSWRAGETQYF. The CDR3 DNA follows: TGTGCCAGCAGCGTGAGTTGGCGGGCTGGGGAGACCCAGTACTTC.

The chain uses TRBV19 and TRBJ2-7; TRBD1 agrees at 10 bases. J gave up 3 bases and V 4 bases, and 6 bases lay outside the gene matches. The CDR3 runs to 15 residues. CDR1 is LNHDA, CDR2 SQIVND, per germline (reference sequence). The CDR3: CASSTDRGRIYEQYF. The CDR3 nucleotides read TGTGCCAGTAGTACCGACAGGGGGCGCATCTACGAGCAGTACTTC.

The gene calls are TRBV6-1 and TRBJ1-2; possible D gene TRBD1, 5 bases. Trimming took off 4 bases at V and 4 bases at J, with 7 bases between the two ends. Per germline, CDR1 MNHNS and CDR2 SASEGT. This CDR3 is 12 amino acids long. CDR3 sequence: CASSGGPYGYTF. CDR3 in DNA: TGTGCCAGCAGTGGGGGCCCCTATGGCTACACCTTC.

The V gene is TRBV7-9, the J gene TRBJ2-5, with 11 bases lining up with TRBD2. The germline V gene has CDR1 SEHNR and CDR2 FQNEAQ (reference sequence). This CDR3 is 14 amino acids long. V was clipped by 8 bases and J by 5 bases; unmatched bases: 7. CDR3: CASGLAGAVETQYF. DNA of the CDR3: TGTGCCAGCGGACTAGCGGGCGCCGTTGAGACCCAGTACTTC.

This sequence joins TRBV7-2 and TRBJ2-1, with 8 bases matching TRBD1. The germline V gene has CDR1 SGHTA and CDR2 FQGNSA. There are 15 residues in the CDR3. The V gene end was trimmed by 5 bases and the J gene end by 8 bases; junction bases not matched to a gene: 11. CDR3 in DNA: TGTGCCAGCAGCCCTAGGACAGGGATAATGGATGAGCAGTTCTTC. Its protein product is CASSPRTGIMDEQFF.

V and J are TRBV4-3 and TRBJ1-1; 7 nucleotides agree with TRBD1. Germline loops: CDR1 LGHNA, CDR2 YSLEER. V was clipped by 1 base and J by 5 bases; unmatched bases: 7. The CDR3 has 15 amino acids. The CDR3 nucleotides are TGCGCCAGCAGCCAAGGCCGGACAGGTAGGACTGAAGCTTTCTTT. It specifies CASSQGRTGRTEAFF.

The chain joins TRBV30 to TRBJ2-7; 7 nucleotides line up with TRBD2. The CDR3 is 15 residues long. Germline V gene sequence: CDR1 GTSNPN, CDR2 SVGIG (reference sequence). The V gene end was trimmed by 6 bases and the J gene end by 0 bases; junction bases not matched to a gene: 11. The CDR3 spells CACDRGGGSSYEQYF. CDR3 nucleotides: TGTGCCTGCGATAGGGGTGGCGGGAGCTCCTACGAGCAGTACTTC.

CDR3 region: CASSSQGEGSYEQYF. The CDR3 DNA reads as TGTGCCAGTAGTTCCCAGGGGGAAGGCTCCTACGAGCAGTACTTC. This chain joins TRBV19 and TRBJ2-7, with 7 positions matching TRBD1. CDR3 length: 15 amino acids. Per the germline V gene, CDR1 is LNHDA and CDR2 is SQIVND (reference sequence). With 5 bases clipped from V and 0 bases from J, the junction kept 7 bases outside the gene matches.

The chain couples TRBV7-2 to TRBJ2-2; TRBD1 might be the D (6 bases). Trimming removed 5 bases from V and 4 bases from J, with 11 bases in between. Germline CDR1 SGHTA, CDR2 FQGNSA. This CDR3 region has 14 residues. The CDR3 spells CASSIQGSTGELFF. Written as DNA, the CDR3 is TGTGCCAGCAGCATACAGGGTTCCACCGGGGAGCTGTTTTTT.

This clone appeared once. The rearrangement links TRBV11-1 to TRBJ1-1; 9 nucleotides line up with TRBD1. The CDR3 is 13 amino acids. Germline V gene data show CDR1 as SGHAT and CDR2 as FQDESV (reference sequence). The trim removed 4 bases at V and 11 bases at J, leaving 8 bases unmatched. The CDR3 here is CASSSGQGHVAFF. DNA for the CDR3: TGTGCCAGCAGCTCGGGACAGGGCCACGTCGCTTTCTTT.

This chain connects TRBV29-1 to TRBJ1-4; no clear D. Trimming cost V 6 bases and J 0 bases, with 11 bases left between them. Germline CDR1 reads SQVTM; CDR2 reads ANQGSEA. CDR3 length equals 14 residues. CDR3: CSVSPGSTNEKLFF. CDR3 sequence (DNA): TGCAGCGTATCCCCAGGTTCAACTAATGAAAAACTGTTTTTT. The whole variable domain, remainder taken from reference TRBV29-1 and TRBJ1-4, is SAVISQKPSRDICQRGTSLTIQCQVDSQVTMMFWYRQQPGQSLTLIATANQGSEATYESGFVIDKFPISRPNLTFSTLTVSNMSPEDSSIYLCSVSPGSTNEKLFFGSGTQLSVL.

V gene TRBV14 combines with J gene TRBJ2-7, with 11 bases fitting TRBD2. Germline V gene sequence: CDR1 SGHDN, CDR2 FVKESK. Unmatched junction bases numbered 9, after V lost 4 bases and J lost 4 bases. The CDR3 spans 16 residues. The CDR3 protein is CASSRDRLAGSYEQYF. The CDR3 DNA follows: TGTGCCAGCAGCCGAGATCGACTAGCGGGGAGTTACGAGCAGTACTTC.

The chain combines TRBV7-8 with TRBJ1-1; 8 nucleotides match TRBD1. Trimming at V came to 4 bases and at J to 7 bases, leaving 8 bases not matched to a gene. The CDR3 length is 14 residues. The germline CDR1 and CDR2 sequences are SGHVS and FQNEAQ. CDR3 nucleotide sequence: TGTGCCAGCAGCTCGAGACAGGGGTGGGGTGAAGCTTTCTTT. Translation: CASSSRQGWGEAFF.

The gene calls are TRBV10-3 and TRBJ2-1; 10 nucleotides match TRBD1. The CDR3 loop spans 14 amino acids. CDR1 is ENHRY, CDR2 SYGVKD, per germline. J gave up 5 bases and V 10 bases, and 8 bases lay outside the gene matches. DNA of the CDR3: TGTGCCACGCGCGGGGACAGGGGAAACAATGAGCAGTTCTTC. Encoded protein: CATRGDRGNNEQFF.

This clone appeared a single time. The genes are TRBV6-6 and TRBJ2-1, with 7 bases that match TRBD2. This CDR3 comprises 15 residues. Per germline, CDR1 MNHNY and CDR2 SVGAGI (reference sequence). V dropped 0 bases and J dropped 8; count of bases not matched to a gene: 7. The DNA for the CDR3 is TGTGCCAGCAGTTACTCTGGGGGAGGGCCCCATGAGCAGTTCTTC. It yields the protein CASSYSGGGPHEQFF.

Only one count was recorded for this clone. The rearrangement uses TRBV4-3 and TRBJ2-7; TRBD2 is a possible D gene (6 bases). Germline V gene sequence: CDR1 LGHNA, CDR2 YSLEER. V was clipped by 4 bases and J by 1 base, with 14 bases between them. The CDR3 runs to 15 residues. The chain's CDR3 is CASSRGTGTSYEQYF. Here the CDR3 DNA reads TGCGCCAGCAGCCGCGGGACTGGAACTTCCTACGAGCAGTACTTC.

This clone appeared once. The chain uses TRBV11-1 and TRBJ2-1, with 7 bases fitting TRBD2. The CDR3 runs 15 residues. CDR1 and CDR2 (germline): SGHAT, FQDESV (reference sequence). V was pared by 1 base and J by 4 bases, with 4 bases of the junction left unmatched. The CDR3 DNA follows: TGTGCCAGCAGCTTAGAAGCGGGATTTTACAATGAGCAGTTCTTC. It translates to CASSLEAGFYNEQFF.

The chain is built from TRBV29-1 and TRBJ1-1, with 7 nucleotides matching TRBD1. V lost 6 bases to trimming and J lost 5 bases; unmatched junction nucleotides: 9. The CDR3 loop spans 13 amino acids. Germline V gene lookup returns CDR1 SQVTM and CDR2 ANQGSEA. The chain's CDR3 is CSVRRQGQTEAFF. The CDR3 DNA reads TGCAGCGTCCGAAGACAGGGACAGACTGAAGCTTTCTTT.

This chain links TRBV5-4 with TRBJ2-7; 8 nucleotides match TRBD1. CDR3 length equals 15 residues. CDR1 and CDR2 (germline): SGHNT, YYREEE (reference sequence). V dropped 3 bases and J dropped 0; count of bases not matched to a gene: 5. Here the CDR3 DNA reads TGTGCCAGCAGCTGGGGTGACAGGGGCTCCTACGAGCAGTACTTC. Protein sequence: CASSWGDRGSYEQYF.

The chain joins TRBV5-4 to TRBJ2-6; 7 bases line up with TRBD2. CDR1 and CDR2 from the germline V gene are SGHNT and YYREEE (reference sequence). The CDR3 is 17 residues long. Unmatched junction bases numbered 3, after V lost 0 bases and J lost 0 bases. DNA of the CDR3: TGTGCCAGCAGCTTGGTATCTAGCGGCTCTGGGGCCAACGTCCTGACTTTC. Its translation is CASSLVSSGSGANVLTF.

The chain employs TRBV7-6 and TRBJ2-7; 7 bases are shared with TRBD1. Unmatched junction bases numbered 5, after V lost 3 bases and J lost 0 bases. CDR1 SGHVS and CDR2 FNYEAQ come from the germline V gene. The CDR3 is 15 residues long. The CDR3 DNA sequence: TGTGCCAGCAGCTTCGGACAGGCGAGCTCCTACGAGCAGTACTTC. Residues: CASSFGQASSYEQYF.

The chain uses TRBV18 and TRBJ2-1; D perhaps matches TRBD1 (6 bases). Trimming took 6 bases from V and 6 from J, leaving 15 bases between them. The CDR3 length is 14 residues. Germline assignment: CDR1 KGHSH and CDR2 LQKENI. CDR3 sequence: CASSNRVKRNEQFF. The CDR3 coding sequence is TGTGCCAGCTCCAACAGGGTTAAACGCAATGAGCAGTTCTTC.

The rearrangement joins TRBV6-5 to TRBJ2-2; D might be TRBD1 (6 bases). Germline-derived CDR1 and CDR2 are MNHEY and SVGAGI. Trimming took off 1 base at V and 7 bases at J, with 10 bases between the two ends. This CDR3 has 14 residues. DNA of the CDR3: TGTGCCAGCAGTTACTGGCAGGGGTTCGGGGAGCTGTTTTTT. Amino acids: CASSYWQGFGELFF.

CDR3 protein: CAISEPKRGEYGYTF. The CDR3 nucleotides are TGTGCCATCAGTGAGCCCAAGCGGGGGGAATATGGCTACACCTTC. The rearrangement links TRBV10-3 to TRBJ1-2, with D tentatively TRBD1 (5 bases). Germline V lookup: CDR1 ENHRY, CDR2 SYGVKD. CDR3 length: 15 residues. Trimming removed 2 bases at V and 5 bases at J, with 15 bases between.

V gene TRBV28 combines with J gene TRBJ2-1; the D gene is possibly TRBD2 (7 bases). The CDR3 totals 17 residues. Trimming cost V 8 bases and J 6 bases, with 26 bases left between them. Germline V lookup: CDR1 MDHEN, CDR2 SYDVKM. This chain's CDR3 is CASFPGGLVETRNEQFF. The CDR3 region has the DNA TGTGCCAGCTTCCCCGGGGGGCTTGTTGAAACACGCAATGAGCAGTTCTTC. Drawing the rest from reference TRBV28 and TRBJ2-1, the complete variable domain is DVKVTQSSRYLVKRTGEKVFLECVQDMDHENMFWYRQDPGLGLRLIYFSYDVKMKEKGDIPEGYSVSREKKERFSLILESASTNQTSMYLCASFPGGLVETRNEQFFGPGTRLTVL.

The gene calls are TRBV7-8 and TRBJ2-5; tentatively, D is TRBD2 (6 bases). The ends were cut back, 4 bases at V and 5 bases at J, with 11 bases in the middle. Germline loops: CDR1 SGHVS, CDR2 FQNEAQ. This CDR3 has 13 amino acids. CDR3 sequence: CASSWRVGETQYF. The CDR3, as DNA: TGTGCCAGCAGCTGGAGGGTTGGGGAGACCCAGTACTTC.

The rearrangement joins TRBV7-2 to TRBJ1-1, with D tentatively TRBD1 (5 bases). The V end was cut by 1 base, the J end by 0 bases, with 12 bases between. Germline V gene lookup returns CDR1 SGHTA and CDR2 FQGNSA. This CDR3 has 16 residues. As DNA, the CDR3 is TGTGCCAGCAGCTTAGTCCCCCAGGGATTGAACACTGAAGCTTTCTTT. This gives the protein CASSLVPQGLNTEAFF. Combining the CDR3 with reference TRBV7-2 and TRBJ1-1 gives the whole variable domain GAGVSQSPSNKVTEKGKDVELRCDPISGHTALYWYRQSLGQGLEFLIYFQGNSAPDKSGLPSDRFSAERTGGSVSTLTIQRTQQEDSAVYLCASSLVPQGLNTEAFFGQGTRLTVV.

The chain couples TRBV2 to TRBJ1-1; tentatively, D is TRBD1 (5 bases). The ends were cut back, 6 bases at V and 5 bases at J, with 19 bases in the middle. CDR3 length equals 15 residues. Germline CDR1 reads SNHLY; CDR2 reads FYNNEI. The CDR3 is CASRGLRAGRTEAFF. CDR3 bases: TGTGCCAGCAGGGGACTCAGGGCCGGGCGAACTGAAGCTTTCTTT.

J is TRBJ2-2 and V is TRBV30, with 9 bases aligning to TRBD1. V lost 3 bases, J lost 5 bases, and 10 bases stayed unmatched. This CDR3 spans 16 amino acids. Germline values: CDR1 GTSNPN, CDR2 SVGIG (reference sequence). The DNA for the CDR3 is TGTGCCTGGAGAGCAGCCCGGGACAGGGTGACCGGGGAGCTGTTTTTT. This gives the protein CAWRAARDRVTGELFF.

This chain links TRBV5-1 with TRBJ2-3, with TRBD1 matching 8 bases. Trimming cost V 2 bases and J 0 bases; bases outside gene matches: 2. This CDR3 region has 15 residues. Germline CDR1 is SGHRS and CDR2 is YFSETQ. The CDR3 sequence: CASSFQGASTDTQYF. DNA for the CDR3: TGCGCCAGCAGCTTTCAGGGGGCAAGCACAGATACGCAGTATTTT.